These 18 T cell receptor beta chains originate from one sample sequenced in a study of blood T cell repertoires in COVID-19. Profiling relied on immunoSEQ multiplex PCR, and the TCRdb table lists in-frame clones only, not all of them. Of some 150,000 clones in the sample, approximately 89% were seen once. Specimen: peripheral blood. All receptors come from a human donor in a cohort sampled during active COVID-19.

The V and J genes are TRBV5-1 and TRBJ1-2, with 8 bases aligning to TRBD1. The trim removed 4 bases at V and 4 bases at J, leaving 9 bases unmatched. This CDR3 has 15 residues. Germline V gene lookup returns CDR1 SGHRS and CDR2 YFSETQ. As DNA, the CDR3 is TGCGCCAGCAGCCTCAACCCCACAGGGGGCTATGGCTACACCTTC. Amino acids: CASSLNPTGGYGYTF.

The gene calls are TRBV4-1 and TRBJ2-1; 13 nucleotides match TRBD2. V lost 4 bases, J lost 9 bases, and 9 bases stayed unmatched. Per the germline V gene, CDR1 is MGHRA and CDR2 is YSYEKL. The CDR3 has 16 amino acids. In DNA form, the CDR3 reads TGCGCCAGCAGCCTCCGACTAGCGGGGGGATCGGGTGAGCAGTTCTTC. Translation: CASSLRLAGGSGEQFF.

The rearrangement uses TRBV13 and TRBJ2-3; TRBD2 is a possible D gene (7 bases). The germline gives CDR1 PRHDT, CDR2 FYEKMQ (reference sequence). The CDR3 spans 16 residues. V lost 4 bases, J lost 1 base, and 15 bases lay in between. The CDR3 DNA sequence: TGTGCCAGCAGCTCCCTTGGGGGGGGCGGCACAGATACGCAGTATTTT. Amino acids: CASSSLGGGGTDTQYF.

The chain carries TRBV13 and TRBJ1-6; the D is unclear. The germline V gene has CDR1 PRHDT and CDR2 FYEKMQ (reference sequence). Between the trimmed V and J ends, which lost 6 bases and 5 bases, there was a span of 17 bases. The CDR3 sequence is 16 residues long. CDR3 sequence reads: CASRSDSSYHNSPLHF. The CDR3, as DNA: TGTGCCAGCAGGTCTGACTCCTCCTACCATAATTCACCCCTCCACTTT.

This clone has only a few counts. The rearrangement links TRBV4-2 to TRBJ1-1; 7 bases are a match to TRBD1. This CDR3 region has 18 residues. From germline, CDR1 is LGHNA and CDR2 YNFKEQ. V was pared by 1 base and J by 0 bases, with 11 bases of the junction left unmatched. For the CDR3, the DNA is TGTGCCAGCAGCCAAGTGATGGGGAGGACAGGCGTGAACACTGAAGCTTTCTTT. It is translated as CASSQVMGRTGVNTEAFF.

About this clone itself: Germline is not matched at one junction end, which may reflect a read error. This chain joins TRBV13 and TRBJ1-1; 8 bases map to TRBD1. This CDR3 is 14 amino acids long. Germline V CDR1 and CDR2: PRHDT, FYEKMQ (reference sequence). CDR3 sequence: CASSPGQVNAEAFF. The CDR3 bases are TGTGCCAGCAGCCCGGGACAGGTGAACGCTGAAGCTTTCTTT.

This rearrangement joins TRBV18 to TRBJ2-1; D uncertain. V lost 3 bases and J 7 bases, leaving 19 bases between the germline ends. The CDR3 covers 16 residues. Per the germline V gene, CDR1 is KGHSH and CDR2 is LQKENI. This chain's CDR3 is CASSPAPSGGLNEQFF. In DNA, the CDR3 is TGTGCCAGCTCACCTGCCCCCTCGGGTGGGTTGAATGAGCAGTTCTTC.

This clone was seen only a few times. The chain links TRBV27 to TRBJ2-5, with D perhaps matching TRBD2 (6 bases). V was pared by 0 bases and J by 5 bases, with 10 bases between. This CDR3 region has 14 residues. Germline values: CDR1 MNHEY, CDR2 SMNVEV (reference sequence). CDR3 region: CASSLSEGMETQYF. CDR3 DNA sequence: TGTGCCAGCAGTTTATCGGAGGGTATGGAGACCCAGTACTTC.

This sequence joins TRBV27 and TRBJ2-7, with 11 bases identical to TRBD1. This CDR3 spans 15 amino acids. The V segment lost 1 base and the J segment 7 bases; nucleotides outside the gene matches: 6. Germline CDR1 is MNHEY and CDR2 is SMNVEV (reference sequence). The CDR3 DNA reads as TGTGCCAGCAGTTTATTCGGACAGGGGGCAGGAGAGCAGTACTTC. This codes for CASSLFGQGAGEQYF.

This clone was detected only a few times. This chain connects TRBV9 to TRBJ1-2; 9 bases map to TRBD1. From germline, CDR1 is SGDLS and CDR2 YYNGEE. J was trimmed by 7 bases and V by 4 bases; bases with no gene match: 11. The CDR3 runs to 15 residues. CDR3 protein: CASSSLLGTGPGYTF. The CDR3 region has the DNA TGTGCCAGCAGCTCCCTTCTCGGGACAGGGCCTGGCTACACCTTC.

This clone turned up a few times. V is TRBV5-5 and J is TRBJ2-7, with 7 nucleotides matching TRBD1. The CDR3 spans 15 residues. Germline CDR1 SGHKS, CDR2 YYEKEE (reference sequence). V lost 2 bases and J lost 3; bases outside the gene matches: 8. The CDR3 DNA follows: TGTGCCAGCAGCTTCGCGGACAGGAGCTTCTACGAGCAGTACTTC. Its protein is CASSFADRSFYEQYF.

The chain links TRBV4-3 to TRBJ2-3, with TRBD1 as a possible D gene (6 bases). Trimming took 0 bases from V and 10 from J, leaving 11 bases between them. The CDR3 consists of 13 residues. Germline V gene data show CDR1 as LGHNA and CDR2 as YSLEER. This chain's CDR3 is CASSQDTGSSQYF. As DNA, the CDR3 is TGCGCCAGCAGCCAAGATACAGGGTCCTCGCAGTATTTT.

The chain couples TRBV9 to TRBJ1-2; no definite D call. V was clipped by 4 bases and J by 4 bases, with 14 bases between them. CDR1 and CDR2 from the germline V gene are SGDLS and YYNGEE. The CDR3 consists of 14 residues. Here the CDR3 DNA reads TGTGCCAGCAGCCCCGATGAACGGTCCTATGGCTACACCTTC. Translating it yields CASSPDERSYGYTF.

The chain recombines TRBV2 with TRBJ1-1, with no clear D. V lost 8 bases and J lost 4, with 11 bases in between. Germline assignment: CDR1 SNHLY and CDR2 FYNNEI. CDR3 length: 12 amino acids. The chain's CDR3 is CASGRGSTEAFF. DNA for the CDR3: TGTGCCAGCGGCAGAGGATCCACTGAAGCTTTCTTT.

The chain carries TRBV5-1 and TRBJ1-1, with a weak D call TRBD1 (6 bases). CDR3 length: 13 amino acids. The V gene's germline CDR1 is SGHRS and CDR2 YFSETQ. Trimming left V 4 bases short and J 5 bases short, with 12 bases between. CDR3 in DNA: TGCGCCAGCAGCCCCCGGACAGAAACTGAAGCTTTCTTT. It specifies CASSPRTETEAFF.

The CDR3 loop reads CASSADSNGYTF. The DNA for the CDR3 is TGTGCCAGCAGCGCGGACAGTAATGGCTACACCTTC. V gene TRBV21-1 combines with J gene TRBJ1-2; the table names TRBD1, a call not compared with the DNA. TRBV21-1 is tagged as a pseudogene. This CDR3 has 12 residues.

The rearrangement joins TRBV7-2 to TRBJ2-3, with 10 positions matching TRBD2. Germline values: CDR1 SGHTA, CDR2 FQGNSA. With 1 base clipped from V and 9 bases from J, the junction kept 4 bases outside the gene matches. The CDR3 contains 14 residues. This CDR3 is CASSLEAGGDTQYF. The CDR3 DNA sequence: TGTGCCAGCAGCTTAGAAGCGGGGGGGGACACGCAGTATTTT. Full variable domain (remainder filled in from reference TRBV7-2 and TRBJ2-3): GAGVSQSPSNKVTEKGKDVELRCDPISGHTALYWYRQSLGQGLEFLIYFQGNSAPDKSGLPSDRFSAERTGGSVSTLTIQRTQQEDSAVYLCASSLEAGGDTQYFGPGTRLTVL.

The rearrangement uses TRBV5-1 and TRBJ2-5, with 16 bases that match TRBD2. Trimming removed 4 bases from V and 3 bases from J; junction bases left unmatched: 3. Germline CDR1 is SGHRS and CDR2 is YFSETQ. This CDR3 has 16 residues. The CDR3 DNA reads TGCGCCAGCAGCCTTGGGACTAGCGGGGGGGAAGAGACCCAGTACTTC. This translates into CASSLGTSGGEETQYF. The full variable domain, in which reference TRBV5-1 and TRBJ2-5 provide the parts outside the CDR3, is KAGVTQTPRYLIKTRGQQVTLSCSPISGHRSVSWYQQTPGQGLQFLFEYFSETQRNKGNFPGRFSGRQFSNSRSEMNVSTLELGDSALYLCASSLGTSGGEETQYFGPGTRLLVL.